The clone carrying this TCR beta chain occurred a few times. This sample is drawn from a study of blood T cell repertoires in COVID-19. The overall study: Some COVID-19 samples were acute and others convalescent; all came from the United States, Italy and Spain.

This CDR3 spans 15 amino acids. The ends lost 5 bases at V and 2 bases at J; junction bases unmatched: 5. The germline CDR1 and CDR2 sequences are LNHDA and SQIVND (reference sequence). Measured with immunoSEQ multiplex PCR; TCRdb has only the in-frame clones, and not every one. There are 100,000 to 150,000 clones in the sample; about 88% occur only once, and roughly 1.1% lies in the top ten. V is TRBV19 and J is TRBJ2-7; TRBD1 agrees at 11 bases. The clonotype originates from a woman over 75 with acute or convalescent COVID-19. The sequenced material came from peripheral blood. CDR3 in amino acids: CASSLGQGATYEQYF. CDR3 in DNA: TGTGCCAGTAGTCTCGGACAGGGGGCGACCTACGAGCAGTACTTC.